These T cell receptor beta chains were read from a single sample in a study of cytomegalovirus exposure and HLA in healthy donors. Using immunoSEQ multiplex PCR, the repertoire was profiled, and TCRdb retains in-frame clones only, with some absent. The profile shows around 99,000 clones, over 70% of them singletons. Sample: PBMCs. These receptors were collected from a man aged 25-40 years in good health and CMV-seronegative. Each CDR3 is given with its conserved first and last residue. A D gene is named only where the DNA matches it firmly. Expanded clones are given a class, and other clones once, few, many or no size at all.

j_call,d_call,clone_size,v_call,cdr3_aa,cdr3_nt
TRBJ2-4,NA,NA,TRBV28,CATWRAPQNIQYF,TGTGCCACTTGGAGGGCCCCCCAAAACATTCAGTACTTC
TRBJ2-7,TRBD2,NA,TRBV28,CASSFGRPRGEQYF,TGTGCCAGCAGTTTTGGGCGCCCGCGGGGGGAGCAGTACTTC
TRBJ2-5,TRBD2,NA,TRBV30,CAWNPAGPTQYF,TGTGCCTGGAACCCAGCGGGGCCCACCCAGTACTTC
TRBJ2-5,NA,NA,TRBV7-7,CASSLGRDGETQYF,TGTGCTAGCAGCTTGGGGCGGGACGGGGAGACCCAGTACTTC
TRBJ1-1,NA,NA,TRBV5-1,CASILGPRGGTEAFF,NA
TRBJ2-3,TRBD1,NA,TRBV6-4,CASSPGQGTDTQYF,TGTGCCAGCAGTCCGGGACAGGGCACAGATACGCAGTATTTT
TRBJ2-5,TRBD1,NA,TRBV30,CAWTQFPRGQETQYF,TGTGCCTGGACCCAGTTCCCCAGGGGGCAAGAGACCCAGTACTTC
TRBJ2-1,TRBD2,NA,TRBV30,CAWSPGLAFEQFF,TGTGCCTGGAGCCCGGGACTAGCTTTTGAGCAGTTCTTC
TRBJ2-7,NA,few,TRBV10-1,CASSENTGSSYEQYF,TGCGCCAGCAGTGAGAACACAGGGAGCTCCTACGAGCAGTACTTC
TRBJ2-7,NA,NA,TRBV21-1,CASTACGTRNEQYF,TGTGCCAGCACCGCCTGTGGGACTAGGAACGAGCAGTACTTC
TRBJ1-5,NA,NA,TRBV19,CASSIDRGSNQPQHF,TGTGCCAGTAGTATAGACAGGGGTAGCAATCAGCCCCAGCATTTT
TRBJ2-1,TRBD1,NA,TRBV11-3,CASSARGTGGNEQFF,TGTGCCAGCAGCGCCCGGGGGACAGGGGGCAATGAGCAGTTCTTC
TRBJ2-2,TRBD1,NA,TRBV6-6,CASSRDRGNTGELFF,TGTGCCAGCAGTCGGGACAGGGGGAACACCGGGGAGCTGTTTTTT
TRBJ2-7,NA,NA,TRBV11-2,CASSPTGVEQYF,TGTGCCAGCAGCCCCACCGGGGTCGAGCAGTACTTC
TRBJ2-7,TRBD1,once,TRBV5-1,CASSIWTGKYEQYF,TGCGCCAGCAGTATTTGGACAGGGAAGTACGAGCAGTACTTC
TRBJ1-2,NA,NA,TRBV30,CAWRDRTGNNYGYTF,TGTGCCTGGAGGGATCGGACGGGAAATAACTATGGCTACACCTTC
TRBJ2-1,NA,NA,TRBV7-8,CASSVTGSSYNEQFF,TGTGCCAGCAGCGTCACAGGGAGCTCCTACAATGAGCAGTTCTTC
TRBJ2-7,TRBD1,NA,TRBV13,CASSFGTGGNEQYF,TGTGCCAGCAGCTTTGGGACAGGGGGTAACGAGCAGTACTTC
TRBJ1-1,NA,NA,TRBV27,CASGGGGGEAFF,TGTGCCAGCGGGGGCGGGGGAGGCGAAGCTTTCTTT
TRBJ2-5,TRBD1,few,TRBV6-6,CASSRQGPETQYF,TGTGCCAGCAGTAGACAGGGACCAGAGACCCAGTACTTC
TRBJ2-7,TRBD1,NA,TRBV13,CASSLGQGAREQYF,TGTGCCAGCAGCTTAGGTCAGGGGGCTCGTGAGCAGTACTTC
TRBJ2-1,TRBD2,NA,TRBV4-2,CASSPGGAEYNEQFF,TGTGCCAGCAGCCCCGGGGGGGCAGAGTACAATGAGCAGTTCTTC
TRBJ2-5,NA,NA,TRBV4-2,CASSQEGRPQETQYF,TGTGCCAGCAGCCAAGAAGGGAGACCCCAAGAGACCCAGTACTTC
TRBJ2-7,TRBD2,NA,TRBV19,CATSGLAGVEQYF,TGTGCCACCTCGGGACTAGCGGGAGTCGAGCAGTACTTC
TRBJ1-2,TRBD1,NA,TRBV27,CASRALDRADGYTF,TGTGCCAGCAGGGCCCTGGACAGGGCGGATGGCTACACCTTC
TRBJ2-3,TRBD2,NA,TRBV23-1,CASSQSGLAGRTDTQYF,TGCGCCAGCAGTCAATCAGGTCTAGCGGGACGCACAGATACGCAGTATTTT
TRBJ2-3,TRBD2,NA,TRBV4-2,CASSGGREQGTDTQYF,TGTGCCAGCAGCGGCGGGCGGGAGCAAGGTACAGATACGCAGTATTTT
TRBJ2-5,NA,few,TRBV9,CASSVGQQETQYF,TGTGCCAGCAGCGTAGGACAACAAGAGACCCAGTACTTC
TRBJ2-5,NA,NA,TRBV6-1,CASSETRYGETQYF,TGTGCCAGCAGTGAAACCCGCTACGGAGAGACCCAGTACTTC
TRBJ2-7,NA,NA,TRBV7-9,CASSLDSLYYEQYF,TGTGCCAGCAGCTTAGACAGTCTATACTACGAGCAGTACTTC
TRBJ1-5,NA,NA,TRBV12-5,CASGPGYNQPQHF,TGTGCTAGTGGCCCCGGGTACAATCAGCCCCAGCATTTT
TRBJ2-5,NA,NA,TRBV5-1,CASSFGVGETQYF,TGCGCCAGCAGCTTCGGGGTGGGCGAGACCCAGTACTTC
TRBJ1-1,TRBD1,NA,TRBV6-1,CASSATGGNTEAFF,TGTGCCAGCAGTGCCACAGGGGGGAACACTGAAGCTTTCTTT
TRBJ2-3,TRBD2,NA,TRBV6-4,CASSGLAEVDTQYF,TGTGCCAGCAGTGGCCTAGCGGAGGTAGATACGCAGTATTTT
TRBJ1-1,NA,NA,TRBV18,CASSPNRQSNTEAFF,TGTGCCAGCTCACCGAATAGACAGTCCAACACTGAAGCTTTCTTT
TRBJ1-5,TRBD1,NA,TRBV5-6,CASSLGSRGDRAQHF,TGTGCCAGCAGCTTGGGAAGTAGAGGGGACAGGGCTCAGCATTTT
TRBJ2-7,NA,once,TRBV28,CASSFLNSLYEQYF,TGTGCCAGCAGTTTCTTAAACAGCTTATACGAGCAGTACTTC
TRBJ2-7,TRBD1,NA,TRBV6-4,CASRGTGASHEQYF,TGTGCCAGCAGAGGGACAGGGGCGTCCCACGAGCAGTACTTC
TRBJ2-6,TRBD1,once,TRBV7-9,CASSFALTGALGGANVLTF,TGTGCCAGCAGCTTCGCTCTGACAGGGGCACTTGGAGGGGCCAACGTCCTGACTTTC
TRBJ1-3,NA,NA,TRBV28,CARTGSWNTIYF,TGTGCCAGAACAGGGTCTTGGAACACCATATATTTT
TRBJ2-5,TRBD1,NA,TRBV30,CAWRGQGGETQYF,TGTGCCTGGAGGGGACAGGGAGGAGAGACCCAGTACTTC
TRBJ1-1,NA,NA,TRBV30,CAWGGQMNTEAFF,TGTGCCTGGGGGGGACAAATGAACACTGAAGCTTTCTTT
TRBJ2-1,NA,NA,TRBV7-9,CASSLGSTTYNEQFF,TGTGCCAGCAGCTTAGGATCAACTACTTACAATGAGCAGTTCTTC
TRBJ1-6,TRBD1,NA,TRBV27,CASSLYLATGGNSPLHF,TGTGCCAGCAGTTTATACCTCGCGACAGGGGGAAATTCACCCCTCCACTTT
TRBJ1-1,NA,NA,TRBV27,CASSLGRGNTEAFF,TGTGCCAGCAGCCTCGGACGGGGGAACACTGAAGCTTTCTTT
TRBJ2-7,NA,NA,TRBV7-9,CASLTETYEQYF,TGTGCCAGTCTGACGGAGACCTACGAGCAGTACTTC
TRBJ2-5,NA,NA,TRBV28,CASSRPGLVQETQYF,TGTGCCAGCAGTCGGCCGGGACTGGTACAAGAGACCCAGTACTTC
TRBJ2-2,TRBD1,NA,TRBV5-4,CASSETGGGDTGELFF,TGTGCCAGCAGCGAGACAGGGGGAGGGGACACCGGGGAGCTGTTTTTT
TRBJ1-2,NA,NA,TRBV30,CAWGWDMLGYTF,TGTGCCTGGGGCTGGGACATGTTAGGCTACACCTTC
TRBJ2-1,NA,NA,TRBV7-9,CASSSLWGANEQFF,TGTGCCAGCAGCTCCCTCTGGGGAGCCAATGAGCAGTTCTTC
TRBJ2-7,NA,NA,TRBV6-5,CASSPPGTISYEQYF,TGTGCCAGCAGTCCGCCCGGGACAATCTCCTACGAGCAGTACTTC
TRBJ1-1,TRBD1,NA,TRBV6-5,CASSAHRGRGTEAFF,TGTGCCAGCAGTGCCCACAGGGGGCGCGGCACTGAAGCTTTCTTT
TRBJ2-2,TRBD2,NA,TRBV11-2,CASLWGTRSTGELFF,TGTGCCAGCCTCTGGGGGACTAGATCCACCGGGGAGCTGTTTTTT
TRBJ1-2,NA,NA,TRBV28,CASGRHRPDGYTF,TGTGCCAGCGGTAGACACCGCCCCGATGGCTACACCTTC
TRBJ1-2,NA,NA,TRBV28,CASSLPPGGPAYGYTF,TGTGCCAGCAGTTTACCACCCGGGGGGCCGGCCTATGGCTACACCTTC
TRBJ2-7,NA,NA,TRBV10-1,CASSESPAYEQYF,TGCGCCAGCAGTGAGTCCCCGGCCTACGAGCAGTACTTC
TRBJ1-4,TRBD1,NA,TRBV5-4,CASSSGTENEKLFF,TGTGCCAGCAGCTCCGGGACAGAAAATGAAAAACTGTTTTTT
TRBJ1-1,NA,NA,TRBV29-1,CSVVETEAFF,TGCAGCGTTGTGGAGACTGAAGCTTTCTTT
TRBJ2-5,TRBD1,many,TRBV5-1,CASSTGQGRETQYF,TGCGCCAGCAGCACCGGACAGGGGAGGGAGACCCAGTACTTC